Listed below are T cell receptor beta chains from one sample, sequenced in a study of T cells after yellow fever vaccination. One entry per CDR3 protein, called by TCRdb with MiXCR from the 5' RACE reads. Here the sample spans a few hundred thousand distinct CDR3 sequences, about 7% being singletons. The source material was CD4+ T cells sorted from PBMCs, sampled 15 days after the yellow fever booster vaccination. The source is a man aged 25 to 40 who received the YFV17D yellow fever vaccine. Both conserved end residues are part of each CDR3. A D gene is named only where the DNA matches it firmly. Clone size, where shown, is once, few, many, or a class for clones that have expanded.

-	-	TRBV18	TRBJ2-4	CASSPPVGFAKNIQYF	TGTGCCAGCTCACCACCGGTGGGGTTCGCCAAAAACATTCAGTACTTC
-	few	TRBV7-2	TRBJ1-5	CASSIQTYSNQPQHF	TGTGCCAGCAGCATTCAGACCTATAGCAATCAGCCCCAGCATTTT
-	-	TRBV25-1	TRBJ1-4	CASSEYWGNEKLFF	TGTGCCAGCAGTGAATATTGGGGGAATGAAAAACTGTTTTTT
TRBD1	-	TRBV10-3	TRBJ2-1	CAISDEAGGTGPFF	TGTGCCATCAGTGACGAGGCCGGTGGGACAGGTCCGTTCTTC
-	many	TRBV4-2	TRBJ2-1	CASSQNPFDEQFF	TGTGCCAGCAGCCAAAACCCCTTCGATGAGCAGTTCTTC
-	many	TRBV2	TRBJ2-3	CASSDLNTQYF	TGTGCCAGCAGTGATCTGAATACGCAGTATTTT
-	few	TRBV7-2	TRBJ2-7	CASSPGEYEQYF	TGTGCCAGCAGCCCAGGGGAGTACGAGCAGTACTTC
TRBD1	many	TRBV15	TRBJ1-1	CATSTDPHTQGLITEAFF	TGTGCCACCAGCACCGACCCCCACACACAGGGGCTAATCACTGAAGCTTTCTTT
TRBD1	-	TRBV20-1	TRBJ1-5	CRGQGDQPQHF	TGCAGGGGACAGGGCGACCAGCCCCAGCATTTT
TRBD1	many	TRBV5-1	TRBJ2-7	CASGGTGASLEQYF	TGCGCCAGCGGAGGGACAGGGGCGTCTCTCGAGCAGTACTTC
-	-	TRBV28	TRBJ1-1	CASSLPLQGHNTEAFF	TGTGCCAGCAGCCTGCCCCTCCAGGGGCACAACACTGAAGCTTTCTTT
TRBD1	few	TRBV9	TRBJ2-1	CASSVGTGSLYNEQFF	TGTGCCAGCAGCGTAGGGACAGGGAGTTTATACAATGAGCAGTTCTTC
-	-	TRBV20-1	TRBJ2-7	CSAQGRSYEQYF	TGCAGTGCTCAGGGAAGGTCCTACGAGCAGTACTTC
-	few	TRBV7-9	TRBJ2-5	CASRSLETQYF	TGTGCCAGCAGGTCCCTAGAGACCCAGTACTTC
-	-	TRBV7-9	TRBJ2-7	CASSLDGISYEQYF	TGTGCCAGCAGTTTGGACGGGATTTCCTACGAGCAGTACTTC
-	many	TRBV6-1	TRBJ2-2	CASILGNGGTGELFF	TGTGCCAGCATCCTCGGGAATGGGGGCACCGGGGAGCTGTTTTTT
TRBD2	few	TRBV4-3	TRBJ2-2	CASSPKKLAGGTGELFF	TGCGCCAGCAGCCCCAAGAAACTAGCGGGAGGCACCGGGGAGCTGTTTTTT
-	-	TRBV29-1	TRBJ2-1	CSVEYLGRPGNEQFF	TGCAGCGTTGAGTATTTAGGGCGCCCCGGAAATGAGCAGTTCTTC
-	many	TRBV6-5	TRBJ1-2	CASSAVGEGYTF	TGTGCCAGCAGTGCGGTCGGTGAGGGCTACACCTTC
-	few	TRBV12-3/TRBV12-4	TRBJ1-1	CASSLVGPRGAEAFF	TGTGCCAGCAGTTTAGTGGGGCCCAGGGGCGCTGAAGCTTTCTTT
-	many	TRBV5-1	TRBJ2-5	CASRSPREVAETQYF	TGCGCCAGCAGGAGCCCCAGGGAAGTAGCAGAGACCCAGTACTTC
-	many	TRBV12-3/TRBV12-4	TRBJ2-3	CATQGNGGTQYF	TGTGCCACCCAAGGGAATGGGGGTACGCAGTATTTT
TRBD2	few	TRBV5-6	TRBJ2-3	CASSKRDPRDTQYF	TGTGCCAGCAGTAAGCGGGACCCCCGGGATACGCAGTATTTT
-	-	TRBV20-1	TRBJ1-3	CSAIDSGNTIYF	TGCAGTGCTATTGACAGTGGAAACACCATATATTTT
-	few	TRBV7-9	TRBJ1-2	CASSFMSLGSGHGYTF	TGTGCCAGCAGCTTTATGTCCCTTGGGTCGGGGCATGGCTACACCTTC
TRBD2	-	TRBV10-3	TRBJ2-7	CAIRTGTSGYEQYF	TGTGCCATCCGCACCGGGACTAGCGGCTACGAGCAGTACTTC
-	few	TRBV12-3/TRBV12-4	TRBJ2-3	CASSGKSTDTQYF	TGTGCCAGCAGTGGGAAGAGCACAGATACGCAGTATTTT
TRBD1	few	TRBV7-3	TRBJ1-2	CASSLTAGGRDYGYTF	TGTGCCAGCAGCTTAACGGCAGGGGGCAGGGACTATGGCTACACCTTC
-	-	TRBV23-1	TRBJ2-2	CASSHVRGDTGELFF	TGCGCCAGCAGTCACGTCCGGGGTGACACCGGGGAGCTGTTTTTT